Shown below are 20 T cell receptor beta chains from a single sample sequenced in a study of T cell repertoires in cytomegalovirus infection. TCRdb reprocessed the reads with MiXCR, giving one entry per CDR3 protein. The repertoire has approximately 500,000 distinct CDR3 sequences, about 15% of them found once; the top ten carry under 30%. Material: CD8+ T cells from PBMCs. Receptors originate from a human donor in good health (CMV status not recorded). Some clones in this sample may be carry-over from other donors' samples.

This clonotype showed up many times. CDR3 residues: CASSPGGGTDGELFF. CDR3 nucleotides: TGTGCCAGCAGCCCAGGAGGAGGGACGGACGGGGAGCTGTTTTTT. The chain joins TRBV11-3 to TRBJ2-2; possibly TRBD2 for D (6 bases). Trimming left V 5 bases short and J 7 bases short, with 17 bases between. Germline loops: CDR1 SGHNT, CDR2 YENEEA. The CDR3 loop spans 15 amino acids. Filled out from reference TRBV11-3 and TRBJ2-2, the complete variable domain reads EAGVVQSPRYKIIEKKQPVAFWCNPISGHNTLYWYLQNLGQGPELLIRYENEEAVDDSQLPKDRFSAERLKGVDSTLKIQPAELGDSAVYLCASSPGGGTDGELFFGEGSRLTVL.

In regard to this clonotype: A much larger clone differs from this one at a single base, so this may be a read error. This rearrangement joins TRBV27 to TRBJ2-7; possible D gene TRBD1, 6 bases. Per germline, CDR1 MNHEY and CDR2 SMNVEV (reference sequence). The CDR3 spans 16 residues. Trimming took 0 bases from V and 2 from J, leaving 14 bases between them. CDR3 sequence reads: CASSLSIGQITYEQYF. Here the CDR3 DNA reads TGTGCCAGCAGTTTATCGATCGGACAGATAACCTACGAGCAGTACTTC.

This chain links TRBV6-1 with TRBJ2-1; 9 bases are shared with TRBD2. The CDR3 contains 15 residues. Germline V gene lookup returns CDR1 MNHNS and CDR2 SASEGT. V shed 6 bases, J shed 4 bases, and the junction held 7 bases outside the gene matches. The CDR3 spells CASRSLAGPYNEQFF. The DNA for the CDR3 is TGTGCCAGCAGGTCCCTAGCGGGGCCATACAATGAGCAGTTCTTC.

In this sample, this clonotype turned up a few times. The DNA of the CDR3 is TGCGCCAGCAGCCAAGAACAAGGCTCTGAGGAGTATGGCTACACCTTC. This encodes CASSQEQGSEEYGYTF. The genes are TRBV4-1 and TRBJ1-2, with D unresolved. There are 16 residues in the CDR3. Trimming shortened V by 0 bases and J by 5 bases, and 16 bases separated the two germline ends. The germline V gene encodes CDR1 MGHRA and CDR2 YSYEKL.

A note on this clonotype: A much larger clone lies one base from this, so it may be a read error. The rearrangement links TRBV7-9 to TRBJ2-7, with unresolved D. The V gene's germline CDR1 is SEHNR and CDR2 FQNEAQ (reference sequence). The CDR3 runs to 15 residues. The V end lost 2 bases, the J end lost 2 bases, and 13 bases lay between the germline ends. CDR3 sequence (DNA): TGTGCCAGCAGCTTAAATATCGGGCCGACCTACGAGCAGTACTTC. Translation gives CASSLNIGPTYEQYF. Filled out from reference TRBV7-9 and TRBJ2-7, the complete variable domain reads DTGVSQNPRHKITKRGQNVTFRCDPISEHNRLYWYRQTLGQGPEFLTYFQNEAQLEKSRLLSDRFSAERPKGSFSTLEIQRTEQGDSAMYLCASSLNIGPTYEQYFGPGTRLTVT.

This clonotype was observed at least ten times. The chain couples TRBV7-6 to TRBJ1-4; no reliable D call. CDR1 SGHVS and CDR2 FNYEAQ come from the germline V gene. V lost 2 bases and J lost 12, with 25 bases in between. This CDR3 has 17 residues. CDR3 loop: CASSLFEAPTPGEELFF. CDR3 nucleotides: TGTGCCAGCAGCTTATTCGAGGCGCCCACTCCCGGGGAGGAACTGTTTTTT.

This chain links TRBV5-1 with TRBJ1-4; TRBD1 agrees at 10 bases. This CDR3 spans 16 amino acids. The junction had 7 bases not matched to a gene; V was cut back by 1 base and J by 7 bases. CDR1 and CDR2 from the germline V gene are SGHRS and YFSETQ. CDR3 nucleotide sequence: TGCGCCAGCAGCTTGACCGACAGGGGGCTTAGTGAAAAACTGTTTTTT. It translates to CASSLTDRGLSEKLFF.

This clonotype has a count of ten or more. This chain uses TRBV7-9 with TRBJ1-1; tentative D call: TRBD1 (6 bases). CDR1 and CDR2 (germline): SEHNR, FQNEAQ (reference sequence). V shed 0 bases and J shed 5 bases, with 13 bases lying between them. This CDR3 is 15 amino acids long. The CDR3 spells CASSLAIRGGTEAFF. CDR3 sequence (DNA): TGTGCCAGCAGCTTAGCCATTAGGGGGGGGACTGAAGCTTTCTTT. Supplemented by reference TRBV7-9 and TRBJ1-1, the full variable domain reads DTGVSQNPRHKITKRGQNVTFRCDPISEHNRLYWYRQTLGQGPEFLTYFQNEAQLEKSRLLSDRFSAERPKGSFSTLEIQRTEQGDSAMYLCASSLAIRGGTEAFFGQGTRLTVV.

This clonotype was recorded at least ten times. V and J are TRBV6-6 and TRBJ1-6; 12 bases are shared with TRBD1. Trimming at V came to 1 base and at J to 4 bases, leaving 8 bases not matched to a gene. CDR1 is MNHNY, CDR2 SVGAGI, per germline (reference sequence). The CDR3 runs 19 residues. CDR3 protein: CASSYWDRGPKPYNSPLHF. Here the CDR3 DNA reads TGTGCCAGCAGTTACTGGGACAGGGGGCCTAAGCCATATAATTCACCCCTCCACTTT.

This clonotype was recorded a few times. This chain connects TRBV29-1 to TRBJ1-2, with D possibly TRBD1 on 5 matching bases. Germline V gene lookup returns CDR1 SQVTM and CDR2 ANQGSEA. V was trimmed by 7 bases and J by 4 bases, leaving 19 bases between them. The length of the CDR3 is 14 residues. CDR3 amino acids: CSADGHGEFYGYTF. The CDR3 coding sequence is TGCAGCGCTGATGGACACGGAGAATTCTATGGCTACACCTTC.

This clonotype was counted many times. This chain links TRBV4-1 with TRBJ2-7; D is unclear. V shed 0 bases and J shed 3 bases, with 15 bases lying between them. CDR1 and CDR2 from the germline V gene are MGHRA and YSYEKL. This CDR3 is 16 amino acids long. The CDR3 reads CASSQDTINRYYEQYF. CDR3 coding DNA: TGCGCCAGCAGCCAAGATACGATCAATCGGTACTACGAGCAGTACTTC.

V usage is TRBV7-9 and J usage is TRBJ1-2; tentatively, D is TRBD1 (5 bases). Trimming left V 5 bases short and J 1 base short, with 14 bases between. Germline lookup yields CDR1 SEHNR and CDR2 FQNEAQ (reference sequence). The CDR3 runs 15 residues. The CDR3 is CASSPPGRLNYGYTF. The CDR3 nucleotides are TGTGCCAGCAGCCCTCCGGGACGGCTTAACTATGGCTACACCTTC.

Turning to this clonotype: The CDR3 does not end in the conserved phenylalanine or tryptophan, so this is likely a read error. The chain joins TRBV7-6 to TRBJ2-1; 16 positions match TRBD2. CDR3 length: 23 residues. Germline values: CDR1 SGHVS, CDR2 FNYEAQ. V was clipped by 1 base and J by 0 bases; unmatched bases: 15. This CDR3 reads CASSLDRVSGTSGGASSYNEQFL. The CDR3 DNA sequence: TGTGCCAGCAGCTTAGATCGGGTGTCCGGGACTAGCGGGGGGGCTAGCTCCTACAATGAGCAGTTCCTC.

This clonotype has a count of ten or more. In DNA form, the CDR3 reads TGTGCCAGCAGTGCCGGGACCGGCCTACATAGCAATCAGCCCCAGCATTTT. It is translated as CASSAGTGLHSNQPQHF. The chain links TRBV27 to TRBJ1-5; tentative D call: TRBD1 (5 bases). The CDR3 is 17 residues long. Trimming took off 5 bases at V and 0 bases at J, with 17 bases between the two ends. Germline loops: CDR1 MNHEY, CDR2 SMNVEV (reference sequence).

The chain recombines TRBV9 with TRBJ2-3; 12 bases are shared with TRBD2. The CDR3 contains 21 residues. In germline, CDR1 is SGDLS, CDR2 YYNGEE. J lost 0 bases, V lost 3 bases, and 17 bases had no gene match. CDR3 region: CASSGLQLAGGTPASTDTQYF. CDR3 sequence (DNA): TGTGCCAGCAGCGGACTACAACTAGCGGGGGGCACCCCTGCTAGCACAGATACGCAGTATTTT.

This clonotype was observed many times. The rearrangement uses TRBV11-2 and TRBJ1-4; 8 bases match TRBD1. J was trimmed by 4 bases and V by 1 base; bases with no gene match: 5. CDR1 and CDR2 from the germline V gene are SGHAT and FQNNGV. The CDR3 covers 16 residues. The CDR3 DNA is TGTGCCAGCAGCTTAGGGGACGGACAGGGTAATGAAAAACTGTTTTTT. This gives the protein CASSLGDGQGNEKLFF. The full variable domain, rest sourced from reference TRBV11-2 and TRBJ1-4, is EAGVAQSPRYKIIEKRQSVAFWCNPISGHATLYWYQQILGQGPKLLIQFQNNGVVDDSQLPKDRFSAERLKGVDSTLKIQPAKLEDSAVYLCASSLGDGQGNEKLFFGSGTQLSVL.

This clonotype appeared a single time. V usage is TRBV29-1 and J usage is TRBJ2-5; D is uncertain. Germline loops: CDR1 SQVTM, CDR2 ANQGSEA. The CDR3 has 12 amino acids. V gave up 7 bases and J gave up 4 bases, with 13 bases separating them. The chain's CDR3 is CSAGRGRETQYF. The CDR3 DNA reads TGCAGCGCCGGGCGAGGAAGAGAGACCCAGTACTTC. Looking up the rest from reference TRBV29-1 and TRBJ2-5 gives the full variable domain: SAVISQKPSRDICQRGTSLTIQCQVDSQVTMMFWYRQQPGQSLTLIATANQGSEATYESGFVIDKFPISRPNLTFSTLTVSNMSPEDSSIYLCSAGRGRETQYFGPGTRLLVL.

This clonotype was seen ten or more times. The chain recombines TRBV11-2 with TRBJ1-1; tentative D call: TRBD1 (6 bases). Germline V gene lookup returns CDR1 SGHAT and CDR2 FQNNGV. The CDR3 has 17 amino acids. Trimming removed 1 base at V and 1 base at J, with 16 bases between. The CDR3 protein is CASSLVLGGLENTEAFF. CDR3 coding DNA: TGTGCCAGCAGCTTAGTTTTGGGGGGGCTAGAGAACACTGAAGCTTTCTTT.

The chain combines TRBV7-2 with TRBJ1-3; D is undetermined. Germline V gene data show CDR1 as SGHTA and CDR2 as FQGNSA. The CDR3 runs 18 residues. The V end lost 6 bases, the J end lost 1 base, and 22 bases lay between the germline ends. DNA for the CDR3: TGTGCCAGCAGATCATCGACTACCGCGCTGCTGTCTGGAAACACCATATATTTT. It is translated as CASRSSTTALLSGNTIYF.

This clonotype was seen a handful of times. The CDR3 DNA is TGTGCCAGCAGCCCAGGACAAGAAAAACTGTTTTTT. Protein product: CASSPGQEKLFF. The rearrangement links TRBV9 to TRBJ1-4, with D possibly TRBD1 on 5 matching bases. V lost 4 bases and J lost 8, with 9 bases in between. Germline CDR1 SGDLS, CDR2 YYNGEE. This CDR3 region has 12 residues.